This T cell receptor beta chain comes out of a study of T cells in Graves' hyperthyroidism and ophthalmopathy. Germline assignment: CDR1 MNHNS and CDR2 SASEGT. This CDR3 is 16 amino acids long. V was cut by 5 bases and J by 1 base, with 17 bases left in between. Diagnoses were made from clinical symptoms, serum measures (thyroxine and TRAb), thyroid ultrasound and orbital computed tomography. Sample collection date corresponds to first hyperthyroidism diagnosis, prior to any ophthalmopathy symptoms. This clonotype has at least ten counts. Amplification of TCR beta CDR3 regions used RNA as the template. Using the HTBI primer set, a first-round RT-PCR was run on the TCR CDR3. TCRdb fed the multiplex PCR reads into MiXCR, producing one record per CDR3 protein. Of under 450,000 distinct CDR3 sequences in the sample, about 13% were seen once.

The chain combines TRBV6-1 with TRBJ1-1; D ambiguous. Sequencing was carried out using blood. This receptor was obtained from a man younger than 40 with Graves' hyperthyroidism that later progressed to Graves' ophthalmopathy. This CDR3 is CASSFPRTLENTEAFF. CDR3 in DNA: TGTGCCAGCAGTTTTCCCCGGACCCTGGAGAACACTGAAGCTTTCTTT.